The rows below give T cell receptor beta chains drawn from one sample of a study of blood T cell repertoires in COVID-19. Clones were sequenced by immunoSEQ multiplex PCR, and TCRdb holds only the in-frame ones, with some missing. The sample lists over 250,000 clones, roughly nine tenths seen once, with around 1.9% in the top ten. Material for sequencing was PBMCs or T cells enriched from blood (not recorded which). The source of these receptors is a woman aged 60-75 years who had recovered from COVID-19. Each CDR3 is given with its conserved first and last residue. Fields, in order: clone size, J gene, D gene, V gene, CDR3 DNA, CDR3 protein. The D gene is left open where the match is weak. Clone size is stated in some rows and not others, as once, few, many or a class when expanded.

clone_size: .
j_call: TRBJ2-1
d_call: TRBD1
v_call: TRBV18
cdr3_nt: TGTGCCAGCCGGGGACAGGGGGACAATGAGCAGTTCTTC
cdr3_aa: CASRGQGDNEQFF

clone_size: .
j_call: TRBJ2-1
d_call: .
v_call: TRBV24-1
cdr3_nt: TGTGCCACCAGTGATCCAACGACACTCCCCCAGTTCTTC
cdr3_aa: CATSDPTTLPQFF

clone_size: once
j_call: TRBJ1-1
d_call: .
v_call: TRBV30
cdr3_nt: TGTGCCTGGAGTGCTTTAGTTATGGCTGAAGCTTTCTTT
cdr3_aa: CAWSALVMAEAFF

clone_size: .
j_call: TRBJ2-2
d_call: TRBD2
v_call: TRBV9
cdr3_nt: TGTGCCAGCAGCGTCGGACTAGCGGGGGGCGGGGAGCTGTTTTTT
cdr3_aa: CASSVGLAGGGELFF

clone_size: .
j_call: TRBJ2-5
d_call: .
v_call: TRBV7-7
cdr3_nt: TGTGCTAGCAGTTCAACCGGGGGACTTGGAGAGACCCAGTACTTC
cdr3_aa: CASSSTGGLGETQYF

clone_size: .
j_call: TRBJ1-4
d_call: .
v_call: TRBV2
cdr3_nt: TGTGCCAGCACCGAATGGGTCGGGGGTGAAAAACTGTTTTTT
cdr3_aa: CASTEWVGGEKLFF

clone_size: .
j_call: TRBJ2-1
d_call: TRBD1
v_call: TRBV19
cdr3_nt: TGTGCCAGTAGTACGACAGGGGGACTTCTCCATGAGCAGTTCTTC
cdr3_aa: CASSTTGGLLHEQFF

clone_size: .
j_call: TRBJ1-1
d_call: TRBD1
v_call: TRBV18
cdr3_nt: TGTGCCAGCTCACCACGGGCCACACAGGGGACTGAAGCTTTCTTT
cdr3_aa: CASSPRATQGTEAFF

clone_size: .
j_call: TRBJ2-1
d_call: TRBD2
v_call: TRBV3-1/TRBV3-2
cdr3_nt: TGTGCCAGCAGCCAAGGGAGCGGGGCTACCTACAATGAGCAGTTCTTC
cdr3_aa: CASSQGSGATYNEQFF

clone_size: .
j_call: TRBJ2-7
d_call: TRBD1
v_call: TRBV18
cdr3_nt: TGTGCCAGCTCACCGAGACAGGGTACCTACGAGCAGTACTTC
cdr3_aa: CASSPRQGTYEQYF

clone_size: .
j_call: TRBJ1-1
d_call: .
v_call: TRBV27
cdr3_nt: TGTGCCAGCAGAACGACGGGGGGCCTAAGTGCTTTCTTT
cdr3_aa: CASRTTGGLSAFF

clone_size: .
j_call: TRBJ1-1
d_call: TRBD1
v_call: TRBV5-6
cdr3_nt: TGTGCCAGCAGCTACAGGGGGACCCTCGCTGAAGCTTTCTTT
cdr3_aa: CASSYRGTLAEAFF

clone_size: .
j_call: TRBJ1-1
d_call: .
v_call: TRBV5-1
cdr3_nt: TGCGCCAGCAGCTTGGAGTTGGGGGGTGCTGAAGCTTTCTTT
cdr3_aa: CASSLELGGAEAFF

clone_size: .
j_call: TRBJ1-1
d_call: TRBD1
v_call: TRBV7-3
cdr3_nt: TGTGCCAGCAGCTTATCGCAGGGGGGAGAAGCTTTCTTT
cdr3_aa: CASSLSQGGEAFF

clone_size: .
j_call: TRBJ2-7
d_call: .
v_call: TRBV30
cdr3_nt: TGTGCCTGGAGTGTTCGGCGGGGGCTTCAATCCTACGAGCAGTACTTC
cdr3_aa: CAWSVRRGLQSYEQYF